These T cell receptor beta chains were read from a single sample in a study of T cell repertoires in cytomegalovirus infection. TCRdb analysed the reads with MiXCR anew, one entry per CDR3 protein. The table records some 500,000 distinct CDR3 sequences, approximately 40% of them present only once. No antigen has been assigned to these receptors. Sequencing used cultured PBMCs, obtained from culture after CMV antigen stimulation. The receptors were gathered from a human donor in good health (CMV status not recorded). Some clones in this sample may be carry-over from other donors' samples. Both conserved end residues are part of each CDR3. The D gene is left open where the match is weak. The size entry is marked missing in some rows and otherwise reads once, few, many or a size class.

TRBD2	TRBV12-3/TRBV12-4	few	TRBJ2-1	CASTPAGTYNEQFF	TGTGCCAGCACCCCAGCGGGGACCTACAATGAGCAGTTCTTC
.	TRBV6-1	few	TRBJ1-2	CASSGGQAPNYGYTF	TGTGCCAGCAGTGGTGGGCAGGCCCCTAACTATGGCTACACCTTC
.	TRBV4-1	few	TRBJ2-2	CASSQGRRTQNTGELFF	TGCGCCAGCAGCCAAGGACGGAGAACACAAAACACCGGGGAGCTGTTTTTT
.	TRBV5-6	few	TRBJ1-6	CASSSRTVLPYNSPLHF	TGTGCCAGCAGCTCCCGGACAGTGCTCCCCTATAATTCACCCCTCCACTTT
.	TRBV7-9	.	TRBJ2-7	CASSSSIPYEQYF	TGTGCCAGCAGCTCCTCTATCCCTTACGAGCAGTACTTC
.	TRBV6-8	.	TRBJ2-7	CASSYSLPGSSEGDYEQYF	TGTGCCAGCAGTTACTCTTTGCCGGGATCCTCAGAAGGTGACTACGAGCAGTACTTC
TRBD1	TRBV27	.	TRBJ1-6	CASSLSTRGDSPLHF	TGTGCCAGCAGTTTATCGACCAGGGGGGATTCACCCCTCCACTTT
TRBD1	TRBV7-6	few	TRBJ2-7	CASSPAGQALFEQYF	TGTGCCAGCAGCCCAGCTGGACAGGCCCTGTTTGAGCAGTACTTC
TRBD2	TRBV12-3/TRBV12-4	few	TRBJ2-4	CASSSRGLASKNIQYF	TGTGCCAGCAGTTCCAGGGGACTAGCGTCCAAAAACATTCAGTACTTC
.	TRBV7-2	.	TRBJ2-4	CASSLSGVENIQYF	TGTGCCAGCAGCTTATCAGGGGTTGAAAACATTCAGTACTTC
TRBD2	TRBV5-4	.	TRBJ2-5	CASSLGAGGIRQETQYF	TGTGCCAGCAGCTTAGGAGCGGGGGGGATAAGGCAAGAGACCCAGTACTTC
TRBD1	TRBV6-6	few	TRBJ2-5	CASRPRLRDRAPGQETQYF	TGTGCCAGCAGGCCACGCCTCCGGGACAGGGCACCAGGGCAAGAGACCCAGTACTTC
.	TRBV10-3	few	TRBJ2-5	CATLSPTAGETQYF	TGTGCCACCCTTTCCCCTACCGCCGGGGAGACCCAGTACTTC
TRBD1	TRBV7-6	few	TRBJ2-5	CASSKGQRETQYF	TGTGCCAGCAGCAAGGGACAGAGAGAGACCCAGTACTTC
TRBD2	TRBV7-8	.	TRBJ2-1	CASSLVVGGAYNEQFF	TGTGCCAGCAGCTTAGTAGTGGGGGGGGCCTACAATGAGCAGTTCTTC
.	TRBV7-2	few	TRBJ1-3	CASRFEPGASVGTIYF	TGTGCCAGCAGATTTGAACCAGGGGCTTCGGTCGGCACCATATATTTT
TRBD1	TRBV5-6	.	TRBJ2-3	CASSPWDRRTDTQYF	TGTGCCAGCAGCCCGTGGGACAGACGCACAGATACGCAGTATTTT
.	TRBV20-1	few	TRBJ1-3	CSARDSSLSGNTIYF	TGCAGTGCTAGAGACAGCTCTCTCTCTGGAAACACCATATATTTT
.	TRBV7-2	many	TRBJ2-1	CASSRSGSRRNEQFF	TGTGCCAGCAGCCGTTCCGGGAGTCGGCGAAATGAGCAGTTCTTC
.	TRBV7-6	few	TRBJ1-2	CASSLTSGYHGGYTF	TGTGCCAGCAGCTTAACCTCAGGATATCATGGTGGCTACACCTTC
TRBD2	TRBV6-2/TRBV6-3	.	TRBJ2-1	CASSYPGTRLAGDYNEQFF	TGTGCCAGCAGTTACCCCGGCACCCGACTAGCGGGGGATTACAATGAGCAGTTCTTC
.	TRBV12-3/TRBV12-4	.	TRBJ2-3	CASSLGGPQDTQYF	TGTGCCAGCAGTTTGGGGGGGCCTCAAGATACGCAGTATTTT
.	TRBV2	.	TRBJ2-1	CASSVRATYNEQFF	TGTGCCAGCAGTGTCAGGGCTACCTACAATGAGCAGTTCTTC
.	TRBV7-2	.	TRBJ2-7	CASSTDGINYEQYF	TGTGCCAGCAGCACCGACGGGATCAACTACGAGCAGTACTTC
TRBD1	TRBV29-1	.	TRBJ2-3	CSVEDGDRATQYF	TGCAGCGTTGAAGATGGGGACAGGGCTACGCAGTATTTT
.	TRBV2	few	TRBJ2-1	CATRLDSYNEQFF	TGTGCCACCCGACTAGACTCCTACAATGAGCAGTTCTTC
.	TRBV20-1	.	TRBJ2-1	CSARAGNTYNEQFF	TGCAGTGCTAGGGCGGGGAACACCTACAATGAGCAGTTCTTC
.	TRBV4-3	.	TRBJ1-2	CASSQGDSAPTF	TGCGCCAGCAGCCAGGGAGACAGTGCCCCCACCTTC
.	TRBV18	few	TRBJ1-5	CASSPGFGQPQHF	TGTGCCAGCTCACCAGGATTTGGGCAGCCCCAGCATTTT
.	TRBV7-2	few	TRBJ2-7	CASSLAGTGGYEQYF	TGTGCCAGCAGCTTAGCGGGGACGGGTGGGTACGAGCAGTACTTC
.	TRBV7-2	few	TRBJ1-1	CASSSRGMGAFF	TGTGCCAGCAGCTCCCGGGGGATGGGTGCTTTCTTT
TRBD1	TRBV11-3	once	TRBJ2-3	CASSSQTGDGDTQYF	TGTGCCAGCAGCTCCCAGACAGGGGACGGAGATACGCAGTATTTT
TRBD1	TRBV12-3/TRBV12-4	few	TRBJ1-1	CASSRGRTEAFF	TGTGCCAGTTCCAGGGGGCGGACTGAAGCTTTCTTT
.	TRBV6-6	.	TRBJ2-1	CASSYRGPEQFF	TGTGCCAGCAGTTACCGCGGGCCGGAGCAGTTCTTC
.	TRBV20-1	few	TRBJ1-1	CSAKYPGTTNTEAFF	TGCAGTGCTAAGTATCCGGGGACGACGAACACTGAAGCTTTCTTT
.	TRBV7-6	.	TRBJ1-4	CASSETATNEKLFF	TGTGCCAGCAGCGAGACCGCAACTAATGAAAAACTGTTTTTT
.	TRBV6-1	.	TRBJ1-1	CASIAQGNTEAFF	TGTGCCAGCATCGCCCAGGGGAACACTGAAGCTTTCTTT
.	TRBV6-2/TRBV6-3	.	TRBJ2-3	CASSFSGLYTDTQYF	TGTGCCAGCAGCTTCTCTGGACTGTACACAGATACGCAGTATTTT
.	TRBV19	.	TRBJ2-2	CASMERANTGELFF	TGTGCCAGTATGGAAAGGGCGAACACCGGGGAGCTGTTTTTT
.	TRBV6-6	few	TRBJ1-5	CASSYFRGNQPQHF	TGTGCCAGCAGTTACTTCAGGGGCAATCAGCCCCAGCATTTT
TRBD1	TRBV2	few	TRBJ1-4	CASRATGEEKLFF	TGTGCCAGCAGGGCGACAGGGGAAGAAAAACTGTTTTTT
TRBD2	TRBV7-2	.	TRBJ2-1	CASSVAGGAADEQFF	TGTGCCAGCAGCGTAGCGGGAGGGGCGGCTGATGAGCAGTTCTTC
TRBD2	TRBV20-1	once	TRBJ2-1	CSARVAGNTYNEQFF	TGCAGTGCTAGAGTAGCGGGGAACACCTACAATGAGCAGTTCTTC
TRBD2	TRBV15	.	TRBJ2-7	CATSRGGSGAVYEQYF	TGTGCCACCAGCAGAGGTGGTAGCGGGGCGGTCTACGAGCAGTACTTC
.	TRBV11-2	.	TRBJ2-1	CASSSIQGRYNEQFF	TGTGCCAGCAGCTCAATACAGGGGAGGTACAATGAGCAGTTCTTC
.	TRBV7-9	few	TRBJ1-3	CASSPLNRVPGNTIYF	TGTGCCAGCAGCCCCCTCAACAGGGTTCCTGGAAACACCATATATTTT
.	TRBV14	.	TRBJ1-1	CASSLDWVNTEAFF	TGTGCCAGCAGCCTGGACTGGGTGAACACTGAAGCTTTCTTT
.	TRBV20-1	.	TRBJ1-1	CSASILNTEAFF	TGCAGTGCTAGTATTTTGAACACTGAAGCTTTCTTT
TRBD1	TRBV11-2	few	TRBJ2-3	CASSSRGRTDTQYF	TGTGCCAGCAGCTCGAGGGGGCGCACAGATACGCAGTATTTT
TRBD2	TRBV18	.	TRBJ2-5	CASSEGTIQETQYF	TGTGCCAGCTCAGAGGGGACTATACAAGAGACCCAGTACTTC
.	TRBV7-8	.	TRBJ1-4	CASSFGQVDEKLFF	TGTGCCAGCAGCTTCGGTCAGGTTGATGAAAAACTGTTTTTT
.	TRBV20-1	.	TRBJ1-2	CSARGGEGYGYTF	TGCAGTGCTAGAGGGGGCGAGGGGTATGGCTACACCTTC